This T cell receptor (beta chain) was captured in a study of cytomegalovirus exposure and HLA in healthy donors. It was with 60 Vbeta and 13 Jbeta primers that the PCR ran. Profiled with immunoSEQ multiplex PCR; TCRdb holds only in-frame clones, not every one. The table shows about 210,000 clones, with about 80% occurring only once. The germline V gene encodes CDR1 MDHEN and CDR2 SYDVKM. This CDR3 has 16 amino acids. Trimming pared 1 base from V and 0 bases from J, leaving 12 bases between. The clonotype comes from a male donor in good health and CMV-seronegative. V is TRBV28 and J is TRBJ1-1, with TRBD1 as a possible D gene (6 bases). The sample was PBMCs. CDR3 DNA sequence: TGTGCCAGCAGTTTATCTGAACAGGGTATGAACACTGAAGCTTTCTTT. It specifies CASSLSEQGMNTEAFF.